This record looks at one TCR beta chain sequence and its context. Original data processing: Reference gene primers were amplified, and this amplification served to estimate nucleated cell counts. Assay used: immunoSEQ multiplex PCR; TCRdb lists only in-frame clones, some missing. V, J and clone size reflect that table, while D and trimming were determined from the DNA. Among around 80,000 clones listed, roughly four fifths were seen once. Trimming took 0 bases from V and 4 from J, leaving 10 bases between them. Per the germline V gene, CDR1 is SGHRS and CDR2 is YFSETQ. There are 14 residues in the CDR3. The sample originates from a study of blood T cell repertoires in COVID-19. On the study more broadly: The United States, Italy and Spain supplied acute and convalescent COVID-19 samples.

The clonotype originates from an older man with acute or convalescent COVID-19. This rearrangement joins TRBV5-1 to TRBJ1-1, with D tentatively TRBD1 (6 bases). Sequencing was done on a sample of peripheral blood. For the CDR3, the DNA is TGCGCCAGCAGCTTGGTGGACAGCCGCACTGAAGCTTTCTTT. Protein: CASSLVDSRTEAFF. The full variable domain, in which reference TRBV5-1 and TRBJ1-1 provide the parts outside the CDR3, is KAGVTQTPRYLIKTRGQQVTLSCSPISGHRSVSWYQQTPGQGLQFLFEYFSETQRNKGNFPGRFSGRQFSNSRSEMNVSTLELGDSALYLCASSLVDSRTEAFFGQGTRLTVV.